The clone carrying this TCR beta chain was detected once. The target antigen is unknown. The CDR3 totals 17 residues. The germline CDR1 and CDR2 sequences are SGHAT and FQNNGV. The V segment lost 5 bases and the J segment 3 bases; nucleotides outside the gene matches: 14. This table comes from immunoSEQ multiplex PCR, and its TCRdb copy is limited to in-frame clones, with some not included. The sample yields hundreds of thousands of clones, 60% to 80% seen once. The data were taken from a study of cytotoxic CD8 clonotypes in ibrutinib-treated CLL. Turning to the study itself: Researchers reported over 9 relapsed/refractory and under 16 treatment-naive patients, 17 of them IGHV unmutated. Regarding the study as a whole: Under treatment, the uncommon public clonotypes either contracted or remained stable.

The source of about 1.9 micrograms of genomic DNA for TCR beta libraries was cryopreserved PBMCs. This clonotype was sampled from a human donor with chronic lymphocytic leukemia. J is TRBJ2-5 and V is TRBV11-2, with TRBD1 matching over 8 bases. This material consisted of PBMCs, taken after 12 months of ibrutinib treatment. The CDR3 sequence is CASSPRTGHSWEETQYF. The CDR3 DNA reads TGTGCCAGCAGCCCCCGGACAGGGCACAGCTGGGAAGAGACCCAGTACTTC.